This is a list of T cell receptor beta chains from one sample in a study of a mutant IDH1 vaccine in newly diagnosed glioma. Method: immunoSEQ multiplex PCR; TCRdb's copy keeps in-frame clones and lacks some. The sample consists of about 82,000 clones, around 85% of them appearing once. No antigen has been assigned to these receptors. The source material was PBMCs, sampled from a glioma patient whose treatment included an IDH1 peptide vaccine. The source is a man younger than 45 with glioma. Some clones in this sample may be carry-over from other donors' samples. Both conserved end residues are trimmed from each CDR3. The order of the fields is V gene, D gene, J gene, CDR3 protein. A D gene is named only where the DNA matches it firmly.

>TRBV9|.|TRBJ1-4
ASSPEGGFNEKLF
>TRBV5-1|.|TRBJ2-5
ASSWDSETQY
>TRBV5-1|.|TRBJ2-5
ASSDGRVFGETQY
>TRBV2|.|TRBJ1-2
ASSDHLLGYGYT
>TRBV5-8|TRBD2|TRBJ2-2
ASSSGVAGVTGELF
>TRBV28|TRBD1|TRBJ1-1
ASSFGQGRTEAF
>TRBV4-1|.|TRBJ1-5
ASSQDAGGPQH
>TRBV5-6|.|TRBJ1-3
ASSLRFFWDTIY
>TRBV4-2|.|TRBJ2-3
ASSQDHAGGRDTQY
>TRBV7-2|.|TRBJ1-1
ASSPRQNTEAF
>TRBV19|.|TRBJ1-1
ASSNRGNTEAF
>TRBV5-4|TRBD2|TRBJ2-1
ASSPGLAGTGYNEQF
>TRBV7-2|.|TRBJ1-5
ASSLGGSTQPQH
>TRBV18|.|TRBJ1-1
ASSPWGTEAF
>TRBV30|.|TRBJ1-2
AWSGGNHGYT
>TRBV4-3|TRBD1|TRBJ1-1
ASSRLNGQGGTEAF
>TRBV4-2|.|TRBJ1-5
ASSQDEWGGGNQPQH
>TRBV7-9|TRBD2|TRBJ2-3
ASSFILAGSADTQY
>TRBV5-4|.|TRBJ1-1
ASSPLGADGTEAF
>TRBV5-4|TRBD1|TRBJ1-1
ASSLGRGQVNTEAF
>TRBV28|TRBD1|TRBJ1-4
ASTTVGTGNEKLF
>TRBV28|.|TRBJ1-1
ASRRGGDTEAF
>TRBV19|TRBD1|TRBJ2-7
ASSIGTGTYEQY
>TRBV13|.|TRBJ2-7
ASSLSRGYEQY
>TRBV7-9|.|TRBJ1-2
ASSLTPGKYGRDGYT
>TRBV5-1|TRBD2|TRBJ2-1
ASDIGLAVENEQF
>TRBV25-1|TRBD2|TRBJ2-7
ASSESGLAGMKQY
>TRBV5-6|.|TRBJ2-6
ASSLGMGSGANVLT
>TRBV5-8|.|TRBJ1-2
ASSPDGTYGYT
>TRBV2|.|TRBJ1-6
ASREDLQYSPLH
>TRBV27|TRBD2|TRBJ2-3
ASSPGLAEVPTDTQY
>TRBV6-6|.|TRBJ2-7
ASSYGGEQY
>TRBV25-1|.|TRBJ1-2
ASSESTVYGYT
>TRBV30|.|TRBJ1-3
AWPLVGYSGNTIY
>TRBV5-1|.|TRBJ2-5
ASGSRAQETQY
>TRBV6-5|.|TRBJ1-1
ASRLTGLNTEAF
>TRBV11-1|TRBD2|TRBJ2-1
ASRETSGGYNEQF
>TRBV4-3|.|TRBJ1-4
ASSQARGATNEKLF
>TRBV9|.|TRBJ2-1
ASSVTGNEQF
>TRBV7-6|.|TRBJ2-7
ASSLEGGDEQY
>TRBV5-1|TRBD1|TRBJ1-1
ASSWGQGNTEAF
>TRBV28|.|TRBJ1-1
ASSSVGTEAF
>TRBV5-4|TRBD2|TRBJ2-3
ASSIQGLAGGEDTQY
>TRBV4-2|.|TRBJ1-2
ASSQGGRNNYGYT
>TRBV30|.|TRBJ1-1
AWSVEGDTEAF
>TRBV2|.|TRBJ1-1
ASSDEGGEAF